This T cell receptor (beta chain) appears in the sequencing data of a study of T cells after yellow fever vaccination. This clonotype has only a few counts. The CDR3 extends over 14 amino acids. The germline V gene has CDR1 DFQATT and CDR2 SNEGSKA (reference sequence). The V end was cut by 3 bases, the J end by 0 bases, with 12 bases between. Regarding the study as a whole: Most primary-vaccination clones recurred post-booster (roughly 96% CD4, about 90% CD8).

Template-switching 5'RACE yielded the TCR cDNA; a universal primer site and UMIs were added in the process. MiXCR, applied by TCRdb to the 5' RACE reads, yields one record per CDR3 protein. The data show about 94,000 distinct CDR3 sequences, over 8% seen once. The starting material was CD8+ T cells not binding an NS4B(214-222) dextramer, sorted from PBMCs, obtained roughly 14 days after the first yellow fever vaccination. V is TRBV20-1 and J is TRBJ2-7; D gene uncertain. The origin of this receptor is a man in his late teens or twenties who received the YFV17D yellow fever vaccine. CDR3 amino acids: CSARVQTSSYEQYF. The DNA of the CDR3 is TGCAGTGCTAGGGTACAGACGAGCTCCTACGAGCAGTACTTC.